Presented here are 9 T cell receptor beta chains from one specimen sequenced in a study of early T cells in non-severe SARS-CoV-2 infection. Using its own MiXCR run on the 5' RACE reads, TCRdb lists one record per CDR3 protein. The sample records 40,000 to 65,000 distinct CDR3 sequences, around 7.5% being singletons. The sequenced material came from whole blood. The receptors shown here come from an adult who was a healthcare worker with PCR-confirmed SARS-CoV-2 infection or an uninfected control (not recorded which).

This sequence joins TRBV6-2 or TRBV6-3 and TRBJ2-7; tentatively, D is TRBD1 (5 bases). V was trimmed by 0 bases and J by 2 bases, leaving 5 bases between them. The CDR3 runs 13 residues. Germline CDR1 is MNHEY and CDR2 is SVGEGT. The DNA of the CDR3 is TGTGCCAGCAGTTACTCGGACACCTACGAGCAGTACTTC. Its translation is CASSYSDTYEQYF.

This clonotype was picked up a small number of times. The chain has TRBV12-3 or TRBV12-4 and TRBJ2-7, with no clear D. The ends were cut back, 2 bases at V and 7 bases at J, with 6 bases in the middle. This CDR3 has 11 residues. DNA of the CDR3: TGTGCCAGCAGTTTACGTACTGAGCAGTACTTC. Translating gives CASSLRTEQYF.

This clonotype was recorded a few times. This rearrangement joins TRBV12-3 or TRBV12-4 to TRBJ1-2, with 8 bases identical to TRBD1. The junction had 9 bases not matched to a gene; V was cut back by 2 bases and J by 7 bases. The CDR3 is made up of 15 amino acids. The CDR3 coding sequence is TGTGCCAGCAGTTTAACCGGTATTCAGGGGGCTGGCTACACCTTC. It codes for CASSLTGIQGAGYTF.

This clonotype was seen only a few times. V and J are TRBV12-3 or TRBV12-4 and TRBJ2-3, with 12 bases lining up with TRBD1. The CDR3 length is 15 residues. V was pared by 2 bases and J by 4 bases, with 1 base of the junction left unmatched. CDR3 in DNA: TGTGCCAGCAGTTTAAGGGACAGGGGGCCAGATACGCAGTATTTT. It yields the protein CASSLRDRGPDTQYF.

The chain joins TRBV7-2 to TRBJ2-5; TRBD1 matches at 7 bases. CDR3 size: 14 residues. V was clipped by 3 bases and J by 5 bases; unmatched bases: 6. Germline V lookup: CDR1 SGHTA, CDR2 FQGNSA. The CDR3 here is CASSFRGLRETQYF. In DNA, the CDR3 is TGTGCCAGCAGCTTTAGGGGGCTGAGGGAGACCCAGTACTTC.

In its sample, this clonotype was seen many times. The gene calls are TRBV29-1 and TRBJ1-4; perhaps TRBD1 as D (6 bases). Germline lookup yields CDR1 SQVTM and CDR2 ANQGSEA. V lost 4 bases and J lost 7, with 16 bases in between. This CDR3 has 14 residues. CDR3 coding DNA: TGCAGCGTTGCTAGGGCAGGGGCGACTGAAAAACTGTTTTTT. This sequence encodes CSVARAGATEKLFF.

The chain carries TRBV18 and TRBJ2-7, with D unclear. The CDR3 sequence is 12 residues long. V gave up 3 bases and J gave up 6 bases, with 9 bases separating them. Germline values: CDR1 KGHSH, CDR2 LQKENI. The CDR3 loop is CASSPRYFEQYF. Written as DNA, the CDR3 is TGTGCCAGCTCACCCCGGTATTTCGAGCAGTACTTC.

Remarks on this clonotype: This may arise from a read error, as a much more abundant clone is one base away. The CDR3 sequence is CASGDGFTGELFF. For the CDR3, the DNA is TGTGCCAGCGGTGACGGTTTCACCGGGGAGCTGTTTTTT. The chain combines TRBV25-1 with TRBJ2-2; D gene ambiguous. The CDR3 covers 13 residues. Looked up from germline, CDR1 is MGHDK and CDR2 is SYGVNS.

The table lists this clonotype with many counts. J is TRBJ2-2 and V is TRBV28; D uncertain. Trimming pared 11 bases from V and 2 bases from J, leaving 15 bases between. This CDR3 has 14 residues. Per germline, CDR1 MDHEN and CDR2 SYDVKM. CDR3 sequence reads: CASDGHPNTGELFF. The CDR3 DNA reads TGTGCCTCAGACGGGCACCCAAACACCGGGGAGCTGTTTTTT. Full variable domain (rest looked up from reference TRBV28 and TRBJ2-2): DVKVTQSSRYLVKRTGEKVFLECVQDMDHENMFWYRQDPGLGLRLIYFSYDVKMKEKGDIPEGYSVSREKKERFSLILESASTNQTSMYLCASDGHPNTGELFFGEGSRLTVL.